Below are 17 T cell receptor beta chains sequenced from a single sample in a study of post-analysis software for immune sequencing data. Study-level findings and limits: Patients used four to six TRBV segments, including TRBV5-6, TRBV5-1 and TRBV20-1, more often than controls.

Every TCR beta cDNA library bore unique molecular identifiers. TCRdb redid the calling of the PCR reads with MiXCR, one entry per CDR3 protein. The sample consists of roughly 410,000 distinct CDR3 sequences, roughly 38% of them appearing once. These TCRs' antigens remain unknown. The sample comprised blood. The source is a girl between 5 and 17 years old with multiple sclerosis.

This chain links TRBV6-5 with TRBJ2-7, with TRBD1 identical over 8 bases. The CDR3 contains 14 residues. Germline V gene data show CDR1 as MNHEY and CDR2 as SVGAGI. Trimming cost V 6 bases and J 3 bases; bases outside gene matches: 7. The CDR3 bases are TGTGCCAGCAGGGCCGGGACAGGTCGCTACGAGCAGTACTTC. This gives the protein CASRAGTGRYEQYF.

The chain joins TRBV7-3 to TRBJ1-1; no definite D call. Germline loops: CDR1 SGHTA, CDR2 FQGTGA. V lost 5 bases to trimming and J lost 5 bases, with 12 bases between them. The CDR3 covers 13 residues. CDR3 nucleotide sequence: TGTGCCAGCAGCCTTGGGGAAGGGACTGAAGCTTTCTTT. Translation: CASSLGEGTEAFF.

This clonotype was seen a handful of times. The CDR3 reads CSASQGGATDTQYF. For the CDR3, the DNA is TGCAGCGCTTCCCAGGGGGGGGCCACAGATACGCAGTATTTT. The chain uses TRBV29-1 and TRBJ2-3, with D perhaps matching TRBD1 or TRBD2 (7 bases each). From germline, CDR1 is SQVTM and CDR2 ANQGSEA. Trimming removed 7 bases at V and 2 bases at J, with 16 bases between. The CDR3 contains 14 residues.

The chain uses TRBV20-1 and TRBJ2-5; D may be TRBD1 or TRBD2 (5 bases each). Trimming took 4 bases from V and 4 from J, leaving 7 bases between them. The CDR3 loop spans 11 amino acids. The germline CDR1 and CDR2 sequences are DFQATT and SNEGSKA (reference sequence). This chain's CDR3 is CSAIGGETQYF. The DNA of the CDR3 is TGCAGTGCTATTGGGGGAGAGACCCAGTACTTC.

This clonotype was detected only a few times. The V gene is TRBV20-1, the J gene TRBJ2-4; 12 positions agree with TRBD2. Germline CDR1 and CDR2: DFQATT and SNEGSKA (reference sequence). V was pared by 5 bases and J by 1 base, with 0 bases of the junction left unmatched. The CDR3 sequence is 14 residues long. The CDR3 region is CSAGLAGAKNIQYF. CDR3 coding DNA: TGCAGTGCTGGACTAGCGGGGGCCAAAAACATTCAGTACTTC.

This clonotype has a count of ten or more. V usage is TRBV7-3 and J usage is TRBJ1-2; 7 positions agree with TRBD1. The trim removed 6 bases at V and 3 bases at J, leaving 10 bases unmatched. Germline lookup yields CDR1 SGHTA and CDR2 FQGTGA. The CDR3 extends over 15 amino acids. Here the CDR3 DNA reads TGTGCCAGCAGTCAGGCCGGGACAGATGACTATGGCTACACCTTC. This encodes CASSQAGTDDYGYTF.

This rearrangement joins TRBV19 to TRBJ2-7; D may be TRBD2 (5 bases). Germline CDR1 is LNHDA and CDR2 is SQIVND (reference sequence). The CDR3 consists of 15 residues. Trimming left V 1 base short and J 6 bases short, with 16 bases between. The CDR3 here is CASSIGGGLPTEQYF. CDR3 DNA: TGTGCCAGTAGTATAGGAGGAGGTCTCCCCACCGAGCAGTACTTC.

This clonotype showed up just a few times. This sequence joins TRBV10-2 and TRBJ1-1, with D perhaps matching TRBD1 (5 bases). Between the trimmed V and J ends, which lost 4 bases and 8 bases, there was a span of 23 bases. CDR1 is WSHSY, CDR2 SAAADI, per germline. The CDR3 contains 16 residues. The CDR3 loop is CASSGTTGAPGFEAFF. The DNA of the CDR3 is TGCGCCAGCAGTGGGACGACCGGGGCCCCGGGTTTCGAAGCTTTCTTT.

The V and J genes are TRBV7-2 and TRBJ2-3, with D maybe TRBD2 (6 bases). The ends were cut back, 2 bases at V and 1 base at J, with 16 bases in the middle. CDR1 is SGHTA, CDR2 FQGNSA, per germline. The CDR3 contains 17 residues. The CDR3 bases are TGTGCCAGCAGCTTATACGGAGGAGGGATAGGCACAGATACGCAGTATTTT. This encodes CASSLYGGGIGTDTQYF.

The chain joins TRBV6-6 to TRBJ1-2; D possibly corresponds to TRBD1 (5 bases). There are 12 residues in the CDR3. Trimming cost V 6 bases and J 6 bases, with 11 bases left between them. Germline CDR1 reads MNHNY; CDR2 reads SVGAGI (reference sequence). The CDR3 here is CASSRQMDGYTF. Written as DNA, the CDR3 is TGTGCCAGCAGCCGACAGATGGATGGCTACACCTTC.

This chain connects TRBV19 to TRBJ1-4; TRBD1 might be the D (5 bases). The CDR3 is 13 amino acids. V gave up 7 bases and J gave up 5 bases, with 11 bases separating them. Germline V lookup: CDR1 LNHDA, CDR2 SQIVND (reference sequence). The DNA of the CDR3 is TGTGCCAGTATTGACAGACTAAATGAAAAACTGTTTTTT. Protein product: CASIDRLNEKLFF.

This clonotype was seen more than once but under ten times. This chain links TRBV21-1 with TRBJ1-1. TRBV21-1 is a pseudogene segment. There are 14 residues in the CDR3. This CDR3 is CTSSKVHFTTEAFF. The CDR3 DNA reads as TGTACCAGCAGCAAAGTTCATTTCACCACTGAAGCTTTCTTT.

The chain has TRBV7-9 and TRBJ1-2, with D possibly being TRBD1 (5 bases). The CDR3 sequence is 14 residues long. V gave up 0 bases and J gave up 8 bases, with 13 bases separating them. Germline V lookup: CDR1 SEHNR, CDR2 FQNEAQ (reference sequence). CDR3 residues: CASSLAPSRDGYTF. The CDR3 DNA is TGTGCCAGCAGCTTAGCTCCCTCGAGGGACGGCTACACCTTC.

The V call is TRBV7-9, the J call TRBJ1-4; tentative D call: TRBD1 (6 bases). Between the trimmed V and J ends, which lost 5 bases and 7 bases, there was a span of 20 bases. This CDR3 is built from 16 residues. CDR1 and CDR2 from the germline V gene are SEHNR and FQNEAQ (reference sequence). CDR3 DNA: TGTGCCAGCAGCGGTTTACTAGACAGGAGGGTTGAAAAACTGTTTTTT. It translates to CASSGLLDRRVEKLFF.

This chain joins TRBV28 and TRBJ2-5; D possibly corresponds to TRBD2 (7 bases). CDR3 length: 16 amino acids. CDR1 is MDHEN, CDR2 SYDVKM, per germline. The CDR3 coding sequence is TGTGCAAGCTCAGGCGGGGGCCCTTCATTCCAAGAGACCCAGTACTTC. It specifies CASSGGGPSFQETQYF.

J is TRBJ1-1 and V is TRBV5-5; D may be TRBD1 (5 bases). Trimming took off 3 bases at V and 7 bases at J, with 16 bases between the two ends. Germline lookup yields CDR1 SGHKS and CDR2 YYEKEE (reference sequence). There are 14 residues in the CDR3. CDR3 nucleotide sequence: TGTGCCAGCAGCTGGGTGATGCAGGGATTTGAAGCTTTCTTT. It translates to CASSWVMQGFEAFF. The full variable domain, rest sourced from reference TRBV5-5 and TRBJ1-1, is DAGVTQSPTHLIKTRGQQVTLRCSPISGHKSVSWYQQVLGQGPQFIFQYYEKEERGRGNFPDRFSARQFPNYSSELNVNALLLGDSALYLCASSWVMQGFEAFFGQGTRLTVV.

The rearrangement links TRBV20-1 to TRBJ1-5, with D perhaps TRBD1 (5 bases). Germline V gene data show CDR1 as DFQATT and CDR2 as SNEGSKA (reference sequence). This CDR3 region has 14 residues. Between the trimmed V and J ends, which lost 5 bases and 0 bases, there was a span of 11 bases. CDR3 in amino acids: CSALDSYSNQPQHF. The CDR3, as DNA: TGCAGTGCTCTCGACAGTTATAGCAATCAGCCCCAGCATTTT.